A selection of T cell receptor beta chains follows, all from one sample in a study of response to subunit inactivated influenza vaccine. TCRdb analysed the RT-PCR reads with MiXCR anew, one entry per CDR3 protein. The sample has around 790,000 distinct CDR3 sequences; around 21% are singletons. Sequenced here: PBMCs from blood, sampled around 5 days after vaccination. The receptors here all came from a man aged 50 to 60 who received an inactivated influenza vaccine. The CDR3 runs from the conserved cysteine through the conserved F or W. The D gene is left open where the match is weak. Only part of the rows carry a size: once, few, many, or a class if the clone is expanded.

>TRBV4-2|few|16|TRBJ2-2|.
CASRPRSGWNTGELFF
TGTGCCAGCAGACCCCGATCTGGGTGGAACACCGGGGAGCTGTTTTTT
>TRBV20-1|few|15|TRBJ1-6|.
CSARGERVLSSPLHF
TGCAGTGCTAGAGGGGAGAGGGTTCTAAGTTCACCCCTCCACTTT
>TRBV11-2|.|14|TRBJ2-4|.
CASSLNTGQNIQYF
TGTGCCAGCAGCTTAAACACGGGCCAAAACATTCAGTACTTC
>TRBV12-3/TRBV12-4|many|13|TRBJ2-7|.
CASRPSGIYEQYF
TGTGCCAGCAGACCGTCCGGGATCTACGAGCAGTACTTC
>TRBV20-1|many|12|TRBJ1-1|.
CSAQDSNTEAFF
TGCAGTGCGCAGGACAGTAACACTGAAGCTTTCTTT
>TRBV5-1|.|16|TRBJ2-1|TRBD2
CASSLDGGTTYNEQFF
TGCGCCAGCAGCTTGGACGGGGGGACTACCTACAATGAGCAGTTCTTC
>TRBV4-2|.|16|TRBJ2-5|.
CASSQDGLRFQETQYF
TGTGCCAGCAGCCAAGATGGACTTAGATTCCAAGAGACCCAGTACTTC
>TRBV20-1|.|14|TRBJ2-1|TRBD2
CSAITSGRASEQFF
TGCAGTGCTATAACTAGCGGGAGGGCCTCGGAGCAGTTCTTC
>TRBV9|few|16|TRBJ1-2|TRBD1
CASSLGMGQGVYGYTF
TGTGCCAGCAGCCTCGGCATGGGACAGGGGGTGTATGGCTACACCTTC
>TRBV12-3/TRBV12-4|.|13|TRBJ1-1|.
CASSSIYGTEAFF
TGTGCCAGCAGTTCCATCTATGGGACTGAAGCTTTCTTT
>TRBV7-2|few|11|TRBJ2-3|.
CASSPALTQYF
TGTGCCAGCAGCCCCGCCCTTACGCAGTATTTT
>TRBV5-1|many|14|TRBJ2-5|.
CASSSRDTQETQYF
TGCGCCAGCAGCTCCCGGGACACCCAAGAGACCCAGTACTTC
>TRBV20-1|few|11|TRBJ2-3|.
CSARLVDTQYF
TGCAGTGCCAGACTAGTAGATACGCAGTATTTT
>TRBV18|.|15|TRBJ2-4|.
CASSPTRGVKSIQYF
TGTGCCAGCTCACCGACCAGAGGCGTTAAGAGCATTCAGTACTTC
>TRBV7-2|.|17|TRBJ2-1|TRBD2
CASSLAYLAGGTNEQFF
TGTGCCAGCAGCTTAGCCTATCTAGCGGGGGGTACCAATGAGCAGTTCTTC
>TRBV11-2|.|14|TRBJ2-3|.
CASSLEGVKDTQYF
TGTGCCAGCAGCTTAGAAGGGGTTAAAGATACGCAGTATTTT
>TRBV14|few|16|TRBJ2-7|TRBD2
CASSPLLAELYYEQYF
TGTGCCAGCAGCCCCCTCCTAGCGGAACTATACTACGAGCAGTACTTC
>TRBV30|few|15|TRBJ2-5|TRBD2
CAWSVAGLYQETQYF
TGTGCCTGGAGTGTAGCGGGGCTGTACCAAGAGACCCAGTACTTC
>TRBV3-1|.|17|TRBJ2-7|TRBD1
CASSQAGQGFRSYEQYF
TGTGCCAGCAGCCAAGCGGGACAGGGCTTTCGCTCCTACGAGCAGTACTTC
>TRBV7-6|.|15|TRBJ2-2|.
CASSPQGYATGELFF
TGTGCCAGCAGCCCCCAGGGGTACGCCACCGGGGAGCTGTTTTTT
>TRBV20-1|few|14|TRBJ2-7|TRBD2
CSARASSGGHEQYF
TGCAGTGCTAGAGCGTCTAGCGGGGGGCACGAGCAGTACTTC
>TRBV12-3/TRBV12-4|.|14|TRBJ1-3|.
CASTSGRLQNTIYF
TGTGCCAGCACCTCAGGCAGGCTCCAAAACACCATATATTTT
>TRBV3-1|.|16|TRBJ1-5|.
CASSQDRQNQWQPQHF
TGTGCCAGCAGCCAAGATCGACAGAACCAATGGCAGCCCCAGCATTTT
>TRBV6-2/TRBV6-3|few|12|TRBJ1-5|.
CASSYVNSPQHF
TGTGCCAGCAGTTACGTGAATTCGCCCCAGCATTTT
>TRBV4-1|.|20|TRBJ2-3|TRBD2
CASSQRGGPLAGGLTDTQYF
TGCGCCAGCAGCCAGAGGGGAGGTCCCTTAGCGGGGGGCCTCACAGATACGCAGTATTTT
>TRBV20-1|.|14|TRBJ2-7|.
CSATLPTDSYEQYF
TGCAGTGCTACACTCCCGACGGATTCCTACGAGCAGTACTTC
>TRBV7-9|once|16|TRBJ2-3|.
CASSPPGTRLSDTQYF
TGTGCCAGCAGCCCGCCCGGAACGCGCCTTTCAGATACGCAGTATTTT
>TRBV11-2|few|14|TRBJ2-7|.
CASSSPVGRYEQYF
TGTGCCAGCAGCTCGCCGGTTGGGAGGTACGAGCAGTACTTC
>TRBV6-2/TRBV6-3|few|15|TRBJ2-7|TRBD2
CASSYGGGPDYEQYF
TGTGCCAGCAGTTACGGCGGGGGGCCAGACTACGAGCAGTACTTC
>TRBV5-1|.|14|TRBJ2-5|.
CASSLRPREETQYF
TGCGCCAGCAGCTTGAGGCCCAGGGAAGAGACCCAGTACTTC
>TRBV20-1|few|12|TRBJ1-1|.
CRVAGPNTEAFF
TGCAGGGTTGCGGGCCCAAACACTGAAGCTTTCTTT